This TCR beta chain was identified during a study of early T cells in non-severe SARS-CoV-2 infection. Study summary: Sequencing of unsorted whole blood was done on bulk RNA, leaving chains unpaired. Study results and limitations: Matching against VDJdb likely underestimated virus-specific expansions, favoring anti-spike CD8.

This CDR3 has 13 residues. CDR1 and CDR2 (germline): SQVTM, ANQGSEA. V lost 6 bases to trimming and J lost 6 bases, with 18 bases between them. This clonotype has a count of ten or more. Its target is unknown. Unique molecular identifiers were affixed to single, distinct cDNA molecules. Each CDR3 protein gets one entry after TCRdb re-called the 5' RACE reads with MiXCR. Among about 49,000 distinct CDR3 sequences, roughly an eighth were seen once, and the ten largest hold 2% to 3%. This specimen was whole blood, taken at baseline. The chain is built from TRBV29-1 and TRBJ2-7; possibly TRBD1 for D (8 bases). The clonotype comes from an adult who was a healthcare worker with PCR-confirmed SARS-CoV-2 infection or an uninfected control (not recorded which). The CDR3 DNA is TGCAGCGTCAGATCGGACAGGGAGGGCGAGCAGTACTTC. Translation gives CSVRSDREGEQYF.